A single sample is the source of the 6 T cell receptor beta chains below, sequenced in a study of regulatory and conventional T cells in RAG deficiency. This table comes from immunoSEQ multiplex PCR, and its TCRdb copy is limited to in-frame clones, with some not included. The profile covers about 46,000 clones, with more than 80% appearing a single time and 0.5% to 0.55% taken by the ten largest. Conventional CD4+ T cells were sorted from blood as CD25-low CD127-high cells. The sample was also reused in another study, on regulatory T cells. That investigation notes: The primer mix had 52 TRBV and 13 TRBJ primers.

Material: CD4+ effector T cells sorted from blood. These TCRs come from a human donor in good health.

This rearrangement joins TRBV28 to TRBJ1-2, with D maybe TRBD1 (5 bases). Trimming removed 0 bases at V and 6 bases at J, with 11 bases between. The CDR3 has 14 amino acids. Germline V gives CDR1 MDHEN, CDR2 SYDVKM. The CDR3 loop reads CASSLWQGLDGYTF. The CDR3 DNA is TGTGCCAGCAGTTTATGGCAGGGCCTCGATGGCTACACCTTC.

The chain is built from TRBV2 and TRBJ1-1, with TRBD1 matching over 9 bases. Germline V CDR1 and CDR2: SNHLY, FYNNEI. Unmatched junction bases numbered 6, after V lost 6 bases and J lost 1 base. CDR3 length equals 15 residues. The CDR3 region has the DNA TGTGCCAGCAGAAAACAGGGGGCCAAGAACACTGAAGCTTTCTTT. It is translated as CASRKQGAKNTEAFF.

This clone was seen once. The chain recombines TRBV10-1 with TRBJ2-1, with a weak D call TRBD2 (6 bases). Trimming left V 2 bases short and J 4 bases short, with 6 bases between. This CDR3 has 13 residues. CDR1 is WNHNN and CDR2 is SYGVQD in the germline V gene (reference sequence). CDR3 in amino acids: CASSEGGYNEQFF. The CDR3 DNA sequence: TGCGCCAGCAGTGAGGGGGGGTACAATGAGCAGTTCTTC.

The rearrangement links TRBV5-6 to TRBJ2-1; D is uncertain. This CDR3 has 12 residues. Looked up from germline, CDR1 is SGHDT and CDR2 is YYEEEE. The V gene lost 4 bases and the J gene lost 9 bases, with 11 bases spanning the gap. CDR3 sequence: CASSPGWGEQFF. The DNA for the CDR3 is TGTGCCAGCAGCCCCGGGTGGGGTGAGCAGTTCTTC.

The chain joins TRBV5-1 to TRBJ2-5, with D possibly matching TRBD2 (5 bases). The J call is doubtful: the DNA matches TRBJ2-7 better. The CDR3 totals 13 residues. Germline CDR1 is SGHRS and CDR2 is YFSETQ. The CDR3 nucleotides read TGCGCCAGCAGCTTGGCCGCGGGCACCGAGCAGTACTTC. Its translation is CASSLAAGTEQYF.

CDR3 in DNA: TGTGCCAGCAGCTACATAGGGGGGGAAAGTCGTAACTATGGCTACACCTTC. It translates to CASSYIGGESRNYGYTF. The chain has TRBV11-2 and TRBJ1-2, with D possibly TRBD1 on 6 matching bases. Germline V gives CDR1 SGHAT, CDR2 FQNNGV. This CDR3 has 17 amino acids. V lost 4 bases to trimming and J lost 1 base, with 19 bases between them.